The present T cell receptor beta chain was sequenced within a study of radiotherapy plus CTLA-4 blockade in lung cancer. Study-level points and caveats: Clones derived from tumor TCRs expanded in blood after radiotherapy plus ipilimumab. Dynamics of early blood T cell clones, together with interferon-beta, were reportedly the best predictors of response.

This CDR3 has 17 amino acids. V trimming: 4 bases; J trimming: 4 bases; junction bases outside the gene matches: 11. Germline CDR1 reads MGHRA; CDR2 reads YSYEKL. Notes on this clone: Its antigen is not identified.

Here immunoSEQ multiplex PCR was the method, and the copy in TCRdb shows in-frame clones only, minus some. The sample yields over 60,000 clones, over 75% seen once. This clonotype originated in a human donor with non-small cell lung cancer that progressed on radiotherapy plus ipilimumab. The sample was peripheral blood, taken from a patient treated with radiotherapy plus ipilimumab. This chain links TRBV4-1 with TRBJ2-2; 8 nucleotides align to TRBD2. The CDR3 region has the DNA TGCGCCAGCAGCCCGGGCATGGTGAGCGGGGGCACCGGGGAGCTGTTTTTT. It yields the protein CASSPGMVSGGTGELFF.